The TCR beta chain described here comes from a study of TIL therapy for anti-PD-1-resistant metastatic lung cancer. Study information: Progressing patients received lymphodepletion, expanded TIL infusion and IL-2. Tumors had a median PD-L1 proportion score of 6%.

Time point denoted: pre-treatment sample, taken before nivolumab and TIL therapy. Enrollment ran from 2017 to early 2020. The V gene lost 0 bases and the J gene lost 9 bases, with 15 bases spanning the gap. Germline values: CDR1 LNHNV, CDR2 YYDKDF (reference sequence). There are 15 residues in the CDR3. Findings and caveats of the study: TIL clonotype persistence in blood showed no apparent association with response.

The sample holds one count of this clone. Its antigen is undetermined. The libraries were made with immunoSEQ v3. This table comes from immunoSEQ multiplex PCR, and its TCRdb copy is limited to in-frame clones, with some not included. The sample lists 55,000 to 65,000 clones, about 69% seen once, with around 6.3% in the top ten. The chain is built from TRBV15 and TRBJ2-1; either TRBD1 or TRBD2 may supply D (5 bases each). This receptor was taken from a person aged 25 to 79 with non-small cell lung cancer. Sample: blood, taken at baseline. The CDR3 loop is CATSRDGTGRVEQFF. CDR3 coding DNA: TGTGCCACCAGCAGAGATGGGACGGGGCGGGTTGAGCAGTTCTTC.